What follows describes a single TCR beta chain. Its antigen is not known. TCRdb's copy holds only in-frame clones and misses some; the assay was immunoSEQ multiplex PCR. This table holds 65,000 to 95,000 clones, less than 95% found once. These data originate in a study of OX40 agonist ivuxolimab in advanced cancers. Overall study results and limits: In general, CD8+ T cells held more expanded clones than CD4+ did, on average. At 0.1 to 3.0 mg/kg and by week 6, clonal expansion occurred in CD4+ and CD8+ blood T cells.

The CDR3 is made up of 16 amino acids. Germline-derived CDR1 and CDR2 are LGHNT and FRNRAP. V dropped 9 bases and J dropped 1; count of bases not matched to a gene: 11. The V gene is TRBV12-5, the J gene TRBJ1-5; 8 nucleotides align to TRBD1. The source material was CD4+ or CD8+ T cells sorted from blood, sampled in a trial of the OX40 agonist ivuxolimab. The sequence derives from an adult with an advanced solid tumor such as melanoma, head and neck, liver or kidney cancer. The CDR3 spells CASDRGSVRSNQPQHF. The CDR3 region has the DNA TGTGCTAGCGACAGGGGTAGTGTTAGAAGCAATCAGCCCCAGCATTTT.